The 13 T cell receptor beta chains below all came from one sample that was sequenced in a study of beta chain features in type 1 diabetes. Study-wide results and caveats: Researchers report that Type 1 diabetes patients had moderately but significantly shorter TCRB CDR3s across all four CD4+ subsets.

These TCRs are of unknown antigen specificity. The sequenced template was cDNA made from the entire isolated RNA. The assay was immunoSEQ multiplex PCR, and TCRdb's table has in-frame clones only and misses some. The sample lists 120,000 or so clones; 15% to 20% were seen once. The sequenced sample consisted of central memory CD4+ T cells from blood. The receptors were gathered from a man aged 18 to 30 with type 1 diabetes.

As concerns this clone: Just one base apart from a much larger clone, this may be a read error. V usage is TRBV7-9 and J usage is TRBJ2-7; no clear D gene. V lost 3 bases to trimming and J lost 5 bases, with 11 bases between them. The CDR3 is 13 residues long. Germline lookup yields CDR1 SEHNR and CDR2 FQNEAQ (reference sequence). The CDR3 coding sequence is TGTGCCAGCAGCTTCCGCGGAGCGAACGAGCAGTACTTC. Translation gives CASSFRGANEQYF.

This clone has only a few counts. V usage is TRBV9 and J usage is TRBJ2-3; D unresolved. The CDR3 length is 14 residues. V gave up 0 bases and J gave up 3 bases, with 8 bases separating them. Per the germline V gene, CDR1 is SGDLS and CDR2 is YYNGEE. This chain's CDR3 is CASSVDFGTDTQYF. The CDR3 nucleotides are TGTGCCAGCAGCGTAGATTTTGGGACAGATACGCAGTATTTT.

The CDR3 DNA follows: TGTGCCAGCAGCGCCGGGCCCGACAGTTTTAGCAATCAGCCCCAGCATTTT. It encodes CASSAGPDSFSNQPQHF. The V call is TRBV9, the J call TRBJ1-5; D may be TRBD1 (5 bases). Trimming removed 3 bases from V and 0 bases from J, with 16 bases in between. The V gene's germline CDR1 is SGDLS and CDR2 YYNGEE. The CDR3 has 17 residues.

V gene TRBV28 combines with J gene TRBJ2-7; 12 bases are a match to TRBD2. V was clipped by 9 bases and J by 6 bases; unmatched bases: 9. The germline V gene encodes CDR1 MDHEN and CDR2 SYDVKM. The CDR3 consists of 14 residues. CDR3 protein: CASLRTSGIGEQYF. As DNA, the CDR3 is TGTGCCAGTTTACGGACTAGCGGGATAGGCGAGCAGTACTTC.

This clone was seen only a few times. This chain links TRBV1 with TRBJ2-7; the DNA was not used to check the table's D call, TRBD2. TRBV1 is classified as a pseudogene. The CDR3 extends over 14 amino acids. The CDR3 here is CTSSQRGGSYEQYF. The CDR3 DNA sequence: TGCACCAGCAGCCAGCGCGGGGGAAGTTACGAGCAGTACTTC.

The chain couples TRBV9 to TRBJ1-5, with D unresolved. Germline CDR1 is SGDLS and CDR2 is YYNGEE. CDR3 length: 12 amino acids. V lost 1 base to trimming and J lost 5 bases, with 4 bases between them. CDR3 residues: CASSVRDQPQHF. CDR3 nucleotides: TGTGCCAGCAGCGTAAGGGATCAGCCCCAGCATTTT. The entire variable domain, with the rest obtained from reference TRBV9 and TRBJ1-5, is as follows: DSGVTQTPKHLITATGQRVTLRCSPRSGDLSVYWYQQSLDQGLQFLIQYYNGEERAKGNILERFSAQQFPDLHSELNLSSLELGDSALYFCASSVRDQPQHFGDGTRLSIL.

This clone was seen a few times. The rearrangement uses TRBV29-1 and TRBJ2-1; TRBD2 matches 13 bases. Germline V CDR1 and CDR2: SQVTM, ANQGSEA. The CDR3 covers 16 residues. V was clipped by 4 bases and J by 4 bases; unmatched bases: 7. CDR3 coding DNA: TGCAGCGTTGGGACTAGCGGGAGTTCTCAATACAATGAGCAGTTCTTC. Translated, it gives CSVGTSGSSQYNEQFF.

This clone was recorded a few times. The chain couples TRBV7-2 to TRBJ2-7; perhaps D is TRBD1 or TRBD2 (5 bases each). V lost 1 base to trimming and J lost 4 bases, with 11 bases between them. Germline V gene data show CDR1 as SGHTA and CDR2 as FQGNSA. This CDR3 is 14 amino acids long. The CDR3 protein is CASSLVRGPYEQYF. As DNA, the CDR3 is TGTGCCAGCAGCTTAGTACGGGGACCTTACGAGCAGTACTTC.

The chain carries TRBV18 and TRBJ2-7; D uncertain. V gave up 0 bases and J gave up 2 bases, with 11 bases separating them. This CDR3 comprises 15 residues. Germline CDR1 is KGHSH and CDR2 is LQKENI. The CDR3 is CASSPPGRQPYEQYF. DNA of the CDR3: TGTGCCAGCTCACCACCGGGCAGGCAGCCCTACGAGCAGTACTTC. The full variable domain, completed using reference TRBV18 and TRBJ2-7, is NAGVMQNPRHLVRRRGQEARLRCSPMKGHSHVYWYRQLPEEGLKFMVYLQKENIIDESGMPKERFSAEFPKEGPSILRIQQVVRGDSAAYFCASSPPGRQPYEQYFGPGTRLTVT.

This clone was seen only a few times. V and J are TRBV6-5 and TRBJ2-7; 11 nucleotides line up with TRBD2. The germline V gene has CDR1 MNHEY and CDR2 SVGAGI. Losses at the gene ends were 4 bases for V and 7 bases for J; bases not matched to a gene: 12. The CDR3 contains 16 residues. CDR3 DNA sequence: TGTGCCAGCAGTTTCCCCACGACTAGCGGGATAGGAGAGCAGTACTTC. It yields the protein CASSFPTTSGIGEQYF.

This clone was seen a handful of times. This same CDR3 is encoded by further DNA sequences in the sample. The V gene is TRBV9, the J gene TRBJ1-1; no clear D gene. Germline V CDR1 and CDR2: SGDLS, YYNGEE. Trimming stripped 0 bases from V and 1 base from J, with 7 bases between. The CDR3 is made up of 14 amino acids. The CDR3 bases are TGTGCCAGCAGCGTAGGGTCCGGGAACACTGAAGCTTTCTTT. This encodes CASSVGSGNTEAFF.

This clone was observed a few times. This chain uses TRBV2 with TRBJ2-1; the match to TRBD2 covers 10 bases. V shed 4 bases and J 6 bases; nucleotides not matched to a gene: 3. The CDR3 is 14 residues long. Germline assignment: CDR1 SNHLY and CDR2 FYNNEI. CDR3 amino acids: CASSAGTSVNEQFF. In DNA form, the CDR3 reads TGTGCCAGCAGTGCCGGGACTAGCGTCAATGAGCAGTTCTTC.

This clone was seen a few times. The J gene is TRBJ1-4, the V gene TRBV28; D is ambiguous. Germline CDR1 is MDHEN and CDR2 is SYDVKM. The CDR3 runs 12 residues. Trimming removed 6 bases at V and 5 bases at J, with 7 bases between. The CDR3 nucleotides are TGTGCCAGCAGCCCCTTCAATGAAAAACTGTTTTTT. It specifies CASSPFNEKLFF.